The rows below give T cell receptor beta chains drawn from one sample of a study of control samples from healthy donors and cancer patients. Produced via immunoSEQ multiplex PCR; TCRdb's table is partial and in-frame only. Altogether about 160,000 clones are present, approximately 90% being singletons, with the ten largest covering 0.65% to 0.75%. The sequencing input was blood. These receptors were obtained from a woman aged 25 to 39 in good health. Both conserved end residues are part of each CDR3. The D gene is left open where the match is weak. Size is omitted from some rows. Given values are once, few, many or a class for expanded clones.

TRBJ2-1 | TRBD2 | TRBV24-1 | NA | TGTGCCACCAGTGATACCGGGACTAGCGTCAACAATGAGCAGTTCTTC | CATSDTGTSVNNEQFF
TRBJ2-2 | NA | TRBV5-1 | NA | TGCGCCAGCAGCATTGGTCGCGCCGGGGAGCTGTTTTTT | CASSIGRAGELFF
TRBJ2-7 | TRBD1 | TRBV9 | NA | TGTGCCAGCAGCGTAGGGCAGGGGGCGAACGAGCAGTACTTC | CASSVGQGANEQYF
TRBJ1-5 | TRBD1 | TRBV24-1 | NA | TGTGCCACCAGTGACTCGTTAACAGGGGCTAGCAATCAGCCCCAGCATTTT | CATSDSLTGASNQPQHF
TRBJ2-1 | TRBD2 | TRBV4-2 | NA | TGTGCCAGCAGCCTCCGCACTAGCGGGAGGCTCAATGAGCAGTTCTTC | CASSLRTSGRLNEQFF
TRBJ2-7 | NA | TRBV2 | NA | TGTGCCAGCACCAACCGGGACCACCCCTACGAGCAGTACTTC | CASTNRDHPYEQYF
TRBJ2-7 | NA | TRBV6-5 | NA | TGTGCCAGCAAGATTGGATTTCCCTACGAGCAGTACTTC | CASKIGFPYEQYF
TRBJ1-1 | NA | TRBV11-3 | NA | TGTGCCAGCAGCTTAGGCAGGAACACTGAAGCTTTCTTT | CASSLGRNTEAFF
TRBJ2-7 | NA | TRBV29-1 | NA | TGCAGCGTTGAATCCGGCAGGGCTCCCTACGAGCAGTACTTC | CSVESGRAPYEQYF
TRBJ2-7 | TRBD2 | TRBV4-1 | NA | TGCGCCAGCAGCCTACGACAGGCGGGGGGCTCCTACGAGCAGTACTTC | CASSLRQAGGSYEQYF
TRBJ1-2 | NA | TRBV9 | NA | TGTGCCAGCAGCGTGCCCTCGGTGGGCAGCGGGGATGGCTACACCTTC | CASSVPSVGSGDGYTF
TRBJ2-3 | NA | TRBV11-2 | NA | TGTGCCAGCAGCCCAGTCGGAGCCCCGACGCAGTATTTT | CASSPVGAPTQYF
TRBJ2-6 | NA | TRBV27 | NA | TGTGCCAGCACGGGAAGCTCTGGGGCCAACGTCCTGACTTTC | CASTGSSGANVLTF
TRBJ1-2 | NA | TRBV11-2 | once | TGTGCCAGCAGCTTAGCGCGACGTTTCCTACATTGCTTC | CASSLARRFLHCF
TRBJ1-2 | TRBD1 | TRBV10-2 | NA | TGCGCCAGCAGTTCCCCCGGGACAGGGAACGGCTACACCTTC | CASSSPGTGNGYTF
TRBJ2-1 | TRBD2 | TRBV3-1/TRBV3-2 | NA | TGTGCCAGCAGCCCCGACTCGGGACTAGCGGGCCACAATGAGCAGTTCTTC | CASSPDSGLAGHNEQFF
TRBJ2-2 | NA | TRBV4-1 | NA | TGCGCCAGCAGCTACCGACAGGAATCGAACACCGGGGAGCTGTTTTTT | CASSYRQESNTGELFF
TRBJ1-5 | NA | TRBV19 | few | TGTGCCAGCCAGCCAAGGGGCAATCAGCCCCAGCATTTT | CASQPRGNQPQHF
TRBJ1-5 | NA | TRBV10-3 | NA | TGTGCCATCAGTGACCGAGGGGACGCTTATAGCAATCAGCCCCAGCATTTT | CAISDRGDAYSNQPQHF
TRBJ1-3 | NA | TRBV30 | NA | TGTGCCTGGATTGGAAACACCATATATTTT | CAWIGNTIYF
TRBJ1-6 | TRBD1 | TRBV28 | NA | TGTGCCAGCAGCACCGGGACAGGGTATTCACCCCTCCACTTT | CASSTGTGYSPLHF
TRBJ2-2 | TRBD1 | TRBV28 | NA | TGTGCCAGCAGTTTAATAGGGACAGGGATGAACACCGGGGAGCTGTTTTTT | CASSLIGTGMNTGELFF
TRBJ1-1 | NA | TRBV15 | once | TGTGCCACCAGCAGAGATCGAGTAGGCACTGAAGCTTTCTTT | CATSRDRVGTEAFF
TRBJ2-6 | NA | TRBV9 | NA | TGTGCCACGGGCCCCGCCCCTGGGGCCAACGTCCTGACTTTC | CATGPAPGANVLTF
TRBJ2-1 | NA | TRBV19 | NA | TGTGCCAGTAGTGCCTGGTTCGACATCGGCTCCTACAATGAGCAGTTCTTC | CASSAWFDIGSYNEQFF
TRBJ2-7 | NA | TRBV6-5 | NA | TGTGCCAGCTCGGATGCCGAGCAGTACTTC | CASSDAEQYF
TRBJ1-2 | TRBD1 | TRBV6-5 | few | TGTGCCAGCAGCAAAGACAGGGGTAACTATGGCTACACCTTC | CASSKDRGNYGYTF